Sequencing of this TCR beta chain was carried out in a study of cytomegalovirus exposure and HLA in healthy donors. The PCR made use of 60 Vbeta and 13 Jbeta primers. Repertoires were generated with immunoSEQ multiplex PCR, while TCRdb's copy carries only in-frame clones and drops some. The data show some 150,000 clones, with 77% seen just once and approximately 3.7% held by the top ten. Per the germline V gene, CDR1 is ENHRY and CDR2 is SYGVKD. CDR3 length: 14 residues. Trimming left V 6 bases short and J 0 bases short, with 10 bases between. Details on this clone: As yet, its antigen is unknown.

General study points: A later analysis linked fewer than 20,000 TCR beta sequences to HLA alleles at 0.05 false discovery rate. A missense variant in DCLRE1C was later tied to TCR beta V- and J-gene trimming.

The source of this sequence is a young man in good health and CMV-seropositive. The rearrangement joins TRBV10-3 to TRBJ2-3, with a possible D match to TRBD1 (6 bases). The sample comprised PBMCs. The CDR3 spells CAISRGQSTDTQYF. As DNA, the CDR3 is TGTGCCATCAGCCGAGGACAGAGCACAGATACGCAGTATTTT.